These 16 T cell receptor beta chains were all obtained from the same sample, sequenced in a study of cytomegalovirus exposure and HLA in healthy donors. Assay: immunoSEQ multiplex PCR; the TCRdb copy retains only in-frame clones and omits some. Among 160,000 or so clones listed, approximately 80% were seen once. The specimen was PBMCs. The receptors were gathered from a young man in good health and CMV-seropositive.

V and J are TRBV7-9 and TRBJ2-1; D is perhaps TRBD2 (6 bases). Germline V lookup: CDR1 SEHNR, CDR2 FQNEAQ (reference sequence). The V and J ends lost 1 base and 9 bases respectively, with 16 bases between them. The CDR3 loop spans 15 amino acids. The CDR3 loop reads CASSLGGTPGSEQFF. DNA of the CDR3: TGTGCCAGCAGCTTAGGGGGGACCCCCGGGAGTGAGCAGTTCTTC.

The rearrangement links TRBV27 to TRBJ1-6; the D gene is possibly TRBD1 (5 bases). The CDR3 contains 16 residues. V was clipped by 1 base and J by 1 base, with 8 bases between them. The germline V gene encodes CDR1 MNHEY and CDR2 SMNVEV (reference sequence). The CDR3 region is CASSLLGGSYNSPLHF. The CDR3 nucleotides read TGTGCCAGCAGTTTATTGGGGGGTTCCTATAATTCACCCCTCCACTTT.

This clone has a single count. The rearrangement uses TRBV6-5 and TRBJ1-1; D ambiguous. Germline V gene data show CDR1 as MNHEY and CDR2 as SVGAGI. V lost 7 bases and J 0 bases, leaving 9 bases between the germline ends. The CDR3 has 13 residues. The CDR3, as DNA: TGTGCCAGCATGATACAGTTGAACACTGAAGCTTTCTTT. It codes for CASMIQLNTEAFF.

V is TRBV18 and J is TRBJ2-5; 7 nucleotides align to TRBD1. The junction had 10 bases not matched to a gene; V was cut back by 4 bases and J by 5 bases. Per germline, CDR1 KGHSH and CDR2 LQKENI. The CDR3 is made up of 15 amino acids. CDR3 sequence: CASSRDSPPGETQYF. CDR3 nucleotide sequence: TGTGCCAGCTCACGGGACAGCCCCCCTGGTGAGACCCAGTACTTC.

This clone was seen once. The V call is TRBV4-1, the J call TRBJ1-4, with D perhaps TRBD1 (6 bases). CDR3 size: 19 residues. Trimming cost V 4 bases and J 5 bases, with 26 bases left between them. Germline assignment: CDR1 MGHRA and CDR2 YSYEKL. The CDR3: CASSRRSGGLLGRNEKLFF. CDR3 in DNA: TGCGCCAGCAGCCGCCGATCGGGGGGGCTTTTGGGGAGAAATGAAAAACTGTTTTTT.

The gene calls are TRBV5-1 and TRBJ2-7; 9 nucleotides line up with TRBD1. This CDR3 is 15 amino acids long. Trimming at V came to 0 bases and at J to 6 bases, leaving 7 bases not matched to a gene. The germline CDR1 and CDR2 sequences are SGHRS and YFSETQ. Here the CDR3 reads CASSLAEGQGSEQYF. The CDR3, as DNA: TGCGCCAGCAGCTTGGCCGAGGGACAGGGATCCGAGCAGTACTTC. The complete variable domain, with remaining parts taken from reference TRBV5-1 and TRBJ2-7, reads KAGVTQTPRYLIKTRGQQVTLSCSPISGHRSVSWYQQTPGQGLQFLFEYFSETQRNKGNFPGRFSGRQFSNSRSEMNVSTLELGDSALYLCASSLAEGQGSEQYFGPGTRLTVT.

This rearrangement joins TRBV7-9 to TRBJ2-5; D uncertain. Germline V gives CDR1 SEHNR, CDR2 FQNEAQ (reference sequence). Trimming left V 5 bases short and J 0 bases short, with 13 bases between. The CDR3 extends over 15 amino acids. The CDR3 nucleotides read TGTGCCAGCAGCCCGTTAAGACTCAACCAAGAGACCCAGTACTTC. It specifies CASSPLRLNQETQYF.

The chain combines TRBV9 with TRBJ1-2; D remains ambiguous. V shed 4 bases and J shed 8 bases, with 18 bases lying between them. Germline CDR1 reads SGDLS; CDR2 reads YYNGEE. The CDR3 runs to 14 residues. CDR3 protein: CASSPEVRARGYTF. CDR3 coding DNA: TGTGCCAGCAGCCCCGAAGTGAGGGCGCGGGGCTACACCTTC.

The CDR3 nucleotides are TGTGCCAGTAGTCTCCAGGCGGCAGGGAACTATGGCTACACCTTC. Encoded protein: CASSLQAAGNYGYTF. V and J are TRBV19 and TRBJ1-2, with a tentative D call TRBD1 (5 bases). Trimming left V 5 bases short and J 2 bases short, with 15 bases between. There are 15 residues in the CDR3. Per germline, CDR1 LNHDA and CDR2 SQIVND (reference sequence).

This clone appeared once. The rearrangement joins TRBV9 to TRBJ1-2; D might be TRBD1 (5 bases). This CDR3 has 16 residues. Trimming pared 3 bases from V and 1 base from J, leaving 16 bases between. CDR1 and CDR2 (germline): SGDLS, YYNGEE. The CDR3 nucleotides read TGTGCCAGCAGCGGCCCTGGGACGCGGGATAACTATGGCTACACCTTC. It encodes CASSGPGTRDNYGYTF.

The gene calls are TRBV19 and TRBJ2-2; 8 bases are a match to TRBD1. Germline V lookup: CDR1 LNHDA, CDR2 SQIVND (reference sequence). This CDR3 contains 16 residues. The V segment lost 5 bases and the J segment 5 bases; nucleotides outside the gene matches: 10. The CDR3 reads CASSPDRVRYTGELFF. Here the CDR3 DNA reads TGTGCCAGTAGTCCGGACAGGGTAAGGTATACCGGGGAGCTGTTTTTT. The complete variable domain, with remaining parts taken from reference TRBV19 and TRBJ2-2, reads DGGITQSPKYLFRKEGQNVTLSCEQNLNHDAMYWYRQDPGQGLRLIYYSQIVNDFQKGDIAEGYSVSREKKESFPLTVTSAQKNPTAFYLCASSPDRVRYTGELFFGEGSRLTVL.

The rearrangement uses TRBV2 and TRBJ1-1, with D uncertain. V gave up 0 bases and J gave up 8 bases, with 16 bases separating them. The CDR3 contains 15 residues. The germline V gene has CDR1 SNHLY and CDR2 FYNNEI. CDR3 in amino acids: CASSEATAPPGEAFF. CDR3 nucleotides: TGTGCCAGCAGTGAAGCGACGGCTCCCCCGGGGGAAGCTTTCTTT.

The V and J genes are TRBV5-6 and TRBJ2-3; the D gene is possibly TRBD1 (5 bases). V lost 0 bases to trimming and J lost 7 bases, with 12 bases between them. CDR3 length equals 14 residues. In germline, CDR1 is SGHDT, CDR2 YYEEEE. CDR3 protein: CASSLAQGLNTQYF. CDR3 DNA sequence: TGTGCCAGCAGCTTGGCGCAGGGTCTAAATACGCAGTATTTT.

V is TRBV6-5 and J is TRBJ2-7; the D gene is possibly TRBD1 (6 bases). Germline V CDR1 and CDR2: MNHEY, SVGAGI. The CDR3 consists of 15 residues. The germline V and J ends were trimmed by 2 bases and 2 bases, with 13 bases remaining between them. The CDR3 region is CASSYPLRGPYEQYF. CDR3 in DNA: TGTGCCAGCAGTTACCCCCTCAGGGGACCCTACGAGCAGTACTTC.

This chain links TRBV7-2 with TRBJ2-7, with TRBD1 matching 10 bases. CDR3 length equals 16 residues. The J segment lost 2 bases and the V segment lost 0 bases, leaving 4 bases of the junction unmatched. CDR1 SGHTA and CDR2 FQGNSA come from the germline V gene. The CDR3 reads CASSLAGTGVPYEQYF. CDR3 nucleotide sequence: TGTGCCAGCAGCTTAGCCGGGACAGGGGTCCCCTACGAGCAGTACTTC.

The chain couples TRBV5-8 to TRBJ2-1, with TRBD2 as a possible D gene (6 bases). The ends were cut back, 2 bases at V and 3 bases at J, with 12 bases in the middle. Per germline, CDR1 SGHTS and CDR2 YDEGEE. The CDR3 extends over 15 amino acids. The CDR3 spells CASSFRGSLYNEQFF. CDR3 DNA: TGTGCCAGCAGCTTCCGGGGGTCACTCTACAATGAGCAGTTCTTC.